Shown below are 4 T cell receptor beta chains from a single sample sequenced in a study of lung T cells in sarcoidosis with Löfgren's syndrome. TCRdb ran MiXCR on the reads and lists one entry per CDR3 protein. The sample consists of more than 8,500 distinct CDR3 sequences, under 25% of them appearing once. Sequenced sample: CD4+ T cells from bronchoalveolar lavage fluid. The receptors derive from a human donor with sarcoidosis (Löfgren's syndrome or another form), or a control subject (not recorded which).

Details on this clonotype: A much larger clone differs by one base, so this may be a read error. The rearrangement joins TRBV20-1 to TRBJ2-7, with 8 positions matching TRBD1. The CDR3 runs 14 residues. The germline CDR1 and CDR2 sequences are DFQATT and SNEGSKA (reference sequence). As DNA, the CDR3 is TGCAATGCTAGAAAAACAGGGGGATCTTACGAGCAGTACTTC. This codes for CNARKTGGSYEQYF.

Of note for this clonotype: One end of the junction varies from germline; a read error may be responsible. The rearrangement joins TRBV29-1 to TRBJ2-2, with D possibly matching TRBD2 (6 bases). The CDR3 covers 14 residues. The germline V gene has CDR1 SQVTM and CDR2 ANQGSEA. CDR3 amino acids: CSVSFRGTTGGLFF. The DNA of the CDR3 is TGCAGCGTTTCCTTTCGGGGGACCACCGGGGGGCTGTTTTTT.

This clonotype was seen many times. The chain has TRBV3-1 and TRBJ1-1, with a weak D call TRBD1 (6 bases). This CDR3 comprises 13 residues. V was pared by 0 bases and J by 11 bases, with 13 bases between. The germline gives CDR1 LGHDT, CDR2 YNNKEL (reference sequence). The CDR3 region has the DNA TGTGCCAGCAGCCAAGATCTTGGGGGCGCGGCTTTCTTT. It encodes CASSQDLGGAAFF. Drawing the rest from reference TRBV3-1 and TRBJ1-1, the complete variable domain is DTAVSQTPKYLVTQMGNDKSIKCEQNLGHDTMYWYKQDSKKFLKIMFSYNNKELIINETVPNRFSPKSPDKAHLNLHINSLELGDSAVYFCASSQDLGGAAFFGQGTRLTVV.

About this clonotype itself: A much larger clone sits a single nucleotide away, making a read error possible. The chain links TRBV6-5 to TRBJ1-1; D gene unclear. V was cut by 2 bases and J by 5 bases, with 12 bases left in between. Germline values: CDR1 MNHEY, CDR2 SVGAGI. The CDR3 sequence is 14 residues long. The CDR3 region has the DNA TGTGCCAGCAGTTACGCGAGGGCAAAGACTGAAGCTTTCTTT. This translates into CASSYARAKTEAFF.